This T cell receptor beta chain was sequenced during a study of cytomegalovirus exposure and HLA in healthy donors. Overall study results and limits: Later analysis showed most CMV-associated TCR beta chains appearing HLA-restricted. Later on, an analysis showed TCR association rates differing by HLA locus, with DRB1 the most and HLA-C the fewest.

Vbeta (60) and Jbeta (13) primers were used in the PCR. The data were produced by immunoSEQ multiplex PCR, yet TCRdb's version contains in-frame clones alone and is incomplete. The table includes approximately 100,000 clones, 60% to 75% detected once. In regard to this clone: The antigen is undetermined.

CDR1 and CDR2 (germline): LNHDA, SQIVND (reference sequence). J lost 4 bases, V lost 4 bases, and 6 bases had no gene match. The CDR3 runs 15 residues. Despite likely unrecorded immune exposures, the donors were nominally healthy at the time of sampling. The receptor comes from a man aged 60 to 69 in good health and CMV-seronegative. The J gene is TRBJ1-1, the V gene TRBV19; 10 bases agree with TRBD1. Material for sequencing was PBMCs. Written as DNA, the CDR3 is TGTGCCAGTAGTAACCGACAGGGGGCGGTCACTGAAGCTTTCTTT. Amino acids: CASSNRQGAVTEAFF.